Presented here are 5 T cell receptor beta chains from one specimen sequenced in a study of shared clonotypes between healthy human individuals. Assay used: immunoSEQ multiplex PCR; TCRdb lists only in-frame clones, some missing. The table has around 500,000 clones, about three quarters seen once. Specimen: PBMCs. Source of these receptors: a woman in her thirties or forties in good health. Some clones in this sample may be carry-over from other donors' samples.

Only one count was recorded for this clone. The CDR3 region is CASSLALNEKLFF. As DNA, the CDR3 is TGTGCCAGCAGCTTAGCGCTAAATGAAAAACTGTTTTTT. This sequence joins TRBV7-9 and TRBJ1-4; D call uncertain. The CDR3 contains 13 residues. Per the germline V gene, CDR1 is SEHNR and CDR2 is FQNEAQ (reference sequence). V was cut by 0 bases and J by 5 bases, with 4 bases left in between.

This chain joins TRBV5-1 and TRBJ2-3; possible D gene TRBD1, 5 bases. Germline loops: CDR1 SGHRS, CDR2 YFSETQ. The CDR3 consists of 14 residues. V gave up 0 bases and J gave up 8 bases, with 13 bases separating them. In DNA form, the CDR3 reads TGCGCCAGCAGCTTGGAAAGGGGTATGGGTACGCAGTATTTT. Amino acid sequence: CASSLERGMGTQYF.

The chain combines TRBV5-1 with TRBJ1-4, with D unclear. V lost 0 bases and J lost 8, with 14 bases in between. Germline loops: CDR1 SGHRS, CDR2 YFSETQ. The CDR3 contains 15 residues. The CDR3 loop is CASSLVAGGYEKLFF. The CDR3 DNA is TGCGCCAGCAGCTTGGTGGCAGGCGGATACGAAAAACTGTTTTTT.

This chain connects TRBV5-5 to TRBJ2-7, with TRBD1 identical over 9 bases. The junction had 11 bases not matched to a gene; V was cut back by 4 bases and J by 6 bases. The CDR3 runs 15 residues. The germline gives CDR1 SGHKS, CDR2 YYEKEE (reference sequence). As DNA, the CDR3 is TGTGCCAGCAGCGAAGACCCGGGACAGGGTTTCGAGCAGTACTTC. Translating gives CASSEDPGQGFEQYF.

The chain employs TRBV19 and TRBJ2-1, with D possibly TRBD1 on 6 matching bases. Trimming stripped 3 bases from V and 5 bases from J, with 20 bases between. This CDR3 is 17 amino acids long. CDR1 and CDR2 (germline): LNHDA, SQIVND (reference sequence). The CDR3 reads CASSIGQIRYFDNEQFF. The CDR3 nucleotides read TGTGCCAGTAGTATCGGACAGATCCGATATTTCGACAATGAGCAGTTCTTC.